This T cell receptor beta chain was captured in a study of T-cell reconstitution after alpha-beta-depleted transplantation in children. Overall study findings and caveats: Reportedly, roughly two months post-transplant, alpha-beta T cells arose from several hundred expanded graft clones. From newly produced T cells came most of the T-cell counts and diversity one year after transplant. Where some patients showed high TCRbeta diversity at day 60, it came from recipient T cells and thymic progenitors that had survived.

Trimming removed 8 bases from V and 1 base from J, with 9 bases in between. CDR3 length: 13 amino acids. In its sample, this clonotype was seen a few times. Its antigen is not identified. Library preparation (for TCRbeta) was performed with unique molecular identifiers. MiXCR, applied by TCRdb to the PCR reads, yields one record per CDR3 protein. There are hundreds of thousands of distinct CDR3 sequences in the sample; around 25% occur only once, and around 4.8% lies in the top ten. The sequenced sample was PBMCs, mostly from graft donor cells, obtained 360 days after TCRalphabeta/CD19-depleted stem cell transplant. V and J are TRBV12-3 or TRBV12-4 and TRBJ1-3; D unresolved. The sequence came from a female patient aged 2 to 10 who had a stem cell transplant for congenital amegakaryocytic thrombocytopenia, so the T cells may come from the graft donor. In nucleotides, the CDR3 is TGTGCCAGCGAAGCCAGGTCTGGAAACACCATATATTTT. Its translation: CASEARSGNTIYF.